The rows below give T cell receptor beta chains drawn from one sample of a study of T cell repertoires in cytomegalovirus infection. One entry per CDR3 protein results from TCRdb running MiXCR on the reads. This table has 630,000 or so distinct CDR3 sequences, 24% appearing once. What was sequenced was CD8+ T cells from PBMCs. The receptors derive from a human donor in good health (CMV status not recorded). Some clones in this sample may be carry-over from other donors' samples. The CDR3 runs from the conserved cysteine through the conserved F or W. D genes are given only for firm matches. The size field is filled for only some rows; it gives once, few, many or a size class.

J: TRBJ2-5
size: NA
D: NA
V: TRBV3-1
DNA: TGTGCCAGCAGCCGGCTGTCGGATGAGACGGAGACCCAGTACTTC
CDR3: CASSRLSDETETQYF

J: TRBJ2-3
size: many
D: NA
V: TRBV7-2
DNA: TGTGCCAGCAGCTCCTACCTCGATACGCAGTATTTT
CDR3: CASSSYLDTQYF

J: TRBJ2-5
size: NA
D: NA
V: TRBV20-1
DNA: TGCAGTGCTAGAGCGTGGGGGGAGACCCAGTACTTC
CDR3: CSARAWGETQYF

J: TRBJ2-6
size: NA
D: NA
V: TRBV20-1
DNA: TGCAGTGCCTGGGTGGACTCTGGGGCCAACGTCCTGACTTTC
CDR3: CSAWVDSGANVLTF

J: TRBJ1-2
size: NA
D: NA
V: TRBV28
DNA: TGTGCCAGCAGCCCCCAAGTGGGGCAGAAGGATGGCTACACCTTC
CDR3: CASSPQVGQKDGYTF

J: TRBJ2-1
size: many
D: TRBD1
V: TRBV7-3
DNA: TGTGCCAGCAGCCCAGAGGACAGGTTCAATGAGCAGTTCTTC
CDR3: CASSPEDRFNEQFF

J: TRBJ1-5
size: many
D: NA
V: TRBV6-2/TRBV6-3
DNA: TGTGCCAGCAGTTATACCAGGGGCAATCAGCCCCAGCATTTT
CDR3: CASSYTRGNQPQHF

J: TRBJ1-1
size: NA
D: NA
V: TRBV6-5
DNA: TGTGCCAGCAGTTTACTCGCGAGTGTCGTAAGCGTTAACACTGAAGCTTTCTTT
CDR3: CASSLLASVVSVNTEAFF

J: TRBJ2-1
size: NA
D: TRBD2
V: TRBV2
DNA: TGTGCCAGCAGACCCGGGACTAGCGGGGTCTATGAGCAGTTCTTC
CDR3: CASRPGTSGVYEQFF

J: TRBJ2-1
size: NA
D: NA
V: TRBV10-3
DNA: TGTGCCATCAGTGAGACGATAAAGGGTTACAATGAGCAGTTCTTC
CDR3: CAISETIKGYNEQFF

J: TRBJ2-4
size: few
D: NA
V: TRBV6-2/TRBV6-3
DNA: TGTGCCAGCAGTTACGGTGCCATAGCCAAAAACATTCAGTACTTC
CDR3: CASSYGAIAKNIQYF

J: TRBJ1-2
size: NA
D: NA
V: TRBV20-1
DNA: TGCAGTGCTAGAGTACCTATCCGGACACAAGGGGCCCTGGCGGGCTACACCTTC
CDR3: CSARVPIRTQGALAGYTF

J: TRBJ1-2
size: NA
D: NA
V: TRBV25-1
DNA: TGTGCCAGCAGTGACCAGGGACGGCTCGGTGGCTACACCTTC
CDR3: CASSDQGRLGGYTF

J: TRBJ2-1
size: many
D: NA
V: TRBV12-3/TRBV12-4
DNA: TGTGCCAGCAGTTTATCACCCTACAATGAGCAGTTCTTC
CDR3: CASSLSPYNEQFF

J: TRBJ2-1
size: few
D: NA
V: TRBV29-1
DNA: TGCAGCGTTGAAGGGGGTAGGGGGTCCTACAATGAGCAGTTCTTC
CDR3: CSVEGGRGSYNEQFF

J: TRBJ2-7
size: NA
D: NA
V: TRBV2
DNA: TGTGCCAGCAGTGACGGGGGCCCTTCCTACGAGCAGTACTTC
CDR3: CASSDGGPSYEQYF

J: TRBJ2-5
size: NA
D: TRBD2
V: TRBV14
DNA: TGTGCCAGCAGCCAAGAAGGCGGGAGTCAAGAGACCCAGTACTTC
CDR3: CASSQEGGSQETQYF

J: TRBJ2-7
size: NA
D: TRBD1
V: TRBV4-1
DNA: TGCGCCAGCAGCCAAGTTGACAGGGCCCACTACGAGCAGTACTTC
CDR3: CASSQVDRAHYEQYF

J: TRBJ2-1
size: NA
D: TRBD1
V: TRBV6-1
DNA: TGTGCCAGCAGATCCGGGACAGGTAGACCTCTCTCCTACAATGAGCAGTTCTTC
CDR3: CASRSGTGRPLSYNEQFF

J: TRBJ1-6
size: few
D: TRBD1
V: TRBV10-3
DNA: TGTGCCATCAGTGAGTGGGGACTGGACAGGGCCGAATCACCCCTCCACTTT
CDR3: CAISEWGLDRAESPLHF

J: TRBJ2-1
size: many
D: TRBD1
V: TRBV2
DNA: TGTGCCATCCCCCAGGGGGCGGGGGAGCAGTTCTTC
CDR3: CAIPQGAGEQFF

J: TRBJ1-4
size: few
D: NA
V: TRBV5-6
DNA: TGTGCCAGCAGCTTAGGAGGGCCAGGGATGGCTGAAAAACTGTTTTTT
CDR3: CASSLGGPGMAEKLFF

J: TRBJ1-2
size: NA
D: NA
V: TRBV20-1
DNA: TGCAGTGCTAGACTTGGGACCTTGGATGGCTACACCTTC
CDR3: CSARLGTLDGYTF

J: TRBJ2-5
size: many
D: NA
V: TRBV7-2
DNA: TGTGCCAGCAGCTTAGTTGGAGGGGAGACCCAGTACTTC
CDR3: CASSLVGGETQYF

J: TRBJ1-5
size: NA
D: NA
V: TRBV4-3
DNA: TGCGCCAGCAGTCAGTGGCGAAAGGCCAATCAGCCCCAGCATTTT
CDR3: CASSQWRKANQPQHF

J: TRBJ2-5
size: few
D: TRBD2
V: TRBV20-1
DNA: TGCAGTGCCCCAGTTTTAGCGGGGGTCCAAGAGACCCAGTACTTC
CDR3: CSAPVLAGVQETQYF

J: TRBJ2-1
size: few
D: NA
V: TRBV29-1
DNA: TGCAGCGTTGACATACAGGGTTCCAACTACAATGAGCAGTTCTTC
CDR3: CSVDIQGSNYNEQFF

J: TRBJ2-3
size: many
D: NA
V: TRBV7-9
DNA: TGTGCCAGCAGCCATGGTGGTGAGAATACGCAGTATTTT
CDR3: CASSHGGENTQYF

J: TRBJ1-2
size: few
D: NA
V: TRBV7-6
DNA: TGTGCCAGCAGCTTAGACTTGACAGAGTTTAACTATGGCTACACCTTC
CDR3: CASSLDLTEFNYGYTF

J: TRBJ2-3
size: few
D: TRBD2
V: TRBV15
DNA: TGTGCCACCAGCAGAGCCGCGGGGAGGGACACAGATACGCAGTATTTT
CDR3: CATSRAAGRDTDTQYF

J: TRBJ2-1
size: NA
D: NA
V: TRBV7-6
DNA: TGTGCCAGCAGCTCAGGGTGGGGTCGGGACAATGAGCAGTTCTTC
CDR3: CASSSGWGRDNEQFF

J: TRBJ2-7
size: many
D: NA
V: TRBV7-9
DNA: TGTGCCAGCAGCCACACTACAGGACCCTACGAGCAGTACTTC
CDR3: CASSHTTGPYEQYF

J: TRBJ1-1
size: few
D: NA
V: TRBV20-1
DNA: TGCAGTACACCGACAGAGAACACTGAAGCTTTCTTT
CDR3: CSTPTENTEAFF

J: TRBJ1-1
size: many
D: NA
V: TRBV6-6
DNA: TGTGCCAGCAGTTATCGGGGGCAGAGGAATGAAGCTTTCTTT
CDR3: CASSYRGQRNEAFF

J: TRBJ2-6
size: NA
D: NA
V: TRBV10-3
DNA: TGTGCCATCAGTGAGTCGGACCGAGGGCAGGATCGACCTGGGGCCAACGTCCTGACTTTC
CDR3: CAISESDRGQDRPGANVLTF

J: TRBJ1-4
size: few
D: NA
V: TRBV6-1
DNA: TGTGCCAGCAGTGAGTGGTGGGCGGCCGCTAATGAAAAACTGTTTTTT
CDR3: CASSEWWAAANEKLFF

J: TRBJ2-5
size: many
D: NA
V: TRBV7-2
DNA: TGTGCCAGCAGCCCGGACCCCAGCTTGGGGGAGACCCAGTACTTC
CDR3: CASSPDPSLGETQYF

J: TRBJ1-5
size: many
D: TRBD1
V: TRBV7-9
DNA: TGTGCCAGCAGCTCGGGACAGAGCAATCAGCCCCAGCATTTT
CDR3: CASSSGQSNQPQHF

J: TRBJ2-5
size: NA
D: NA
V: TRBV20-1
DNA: TGCAGTGCTCCCATGGGTTACCAAGAGACCCAGTACTTC
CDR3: CSAPMGYQETQYF

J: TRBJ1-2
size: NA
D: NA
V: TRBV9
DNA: TGTGCCAGCAGCGTGAGTTCCGGGACGGCAGTTGGCTACACCTTC
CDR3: CASSVSSGTAVGYTF

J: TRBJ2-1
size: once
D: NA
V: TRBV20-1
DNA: TGCAGTGCTAGGATACTGGGGACGCCCCGACCCCATGAGCAGTTCTTC
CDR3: CSARILGTPRPHEQFF

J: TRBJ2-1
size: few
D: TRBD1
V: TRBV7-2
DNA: TGTGCCAGCAGCTTAGGACGGGCAGGGGGCTACAATGAGCAGTTCTTC
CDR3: CASSLGRAGGYNEQFF